Listed below are T cell receptor beta chains from one sample, sequenced in a study of cytomegalovirus exposure and HLA in healthy donors. Measured with immunoSEQ multiplex PCR; TCRdb has only the in-frame clones, and not every one. The table lists 55,000 to 75,000 clones. The sample comprised PBMCs. Receptors were obtained from a woman younger than 45 in good health and CMV-seronegative. Each CDR3 is given with its conserved first and last residue. The D gene is left open where the match is weak.

v_gene: TRBV6-6; j_gene: TRBJ2-1; d_gene: TRBD2; CDR3nt: TGTGCCAGCAGTTACCTAGCGGGAGGGCCCCAGGATGAGCAGTTCTTC; CDR3aa: CASSYLAGGPQDEQFF
v_gene: TRBV27; j_gene: TRBJ2-7; d_gene: TRBD2; CDR3nt: TGTGCCAGCAGTCCCGGACTAGGCCCGACCTACGAGCAGTACTTC; CDR3aa: CASSPGLGPTYEQYF
v_gene: TRBV7-3; j_gene: TRBJ2-5; d_gene: TRBD2; CDR3nt: TGTGCCAGCAGCGTCCAGGGAGCGGGGGGGCATGAGACCCAGTACTTC; CDR3aa: CASSVQGAGGHETQYF
v_gene: TRBV5-1; j_gene: TRBJ2-7; d_gene: TRBD1; CDR3nt: TGCGCCAGCAGCGGACGGACAGGGGGGTACGAGCAGTACTTC; CDR3aa: CASSGRTGGYEQYF
v_gene: TRBV28; j_gene: TRBJ1-1; d_gene: .; CDR3nt: TGTGCCAGCAGGCCGGGGGGGTCGAACACTGAAGCTTTCTTT; CDR3aa: CASRPGGSNTEAFF
v_gene: TRBV28; j_gene: TRBJ2-7; d_gene: TRBD1; CDR3nt: TGTGCCAGCAGCTCCGGGACAGACTACTACGAGCAGTACTTC; CDR3aa: CASSSGTDYYEQYF
v_gene: TRBV7-6; j_gene: TRBJ1-3; d_gene: .; CDR3nt: TGTGCCAGCAGCTTAGAGGCGGGCCCCAGAAACAACATATATTTT; CDR3aa: CASSLEAGPRNNIYF
v_gene: TRBV25-1; j_gene: TRBJ2-3; d_gene: TRBD2; CDR3nt: TGTGCCAGCAGTGAAACCCCCAGACTAGCGGAGAACACAGATACGCAGTATTTT; CDR3aa: CASSETPRLAENTDTQYF
v_gene: TRBV2; j_gene: TRBJ1-5; d_gene: TRBD1; CDR3nt: TGTGCCAGCAGGGGACAGGGGACGCAGCCCCAGCATTTT; CDR3aa: CASRGQGTQPQHF
v_gene: TRBV4-1; j_gene: TRBJ1-1; d_gene: .; CDR3nt: TGCGCCAGCAGCCAAGGTCGGGGGGCGGACACTGAAGCTTTCTTT; CDR3aa: CASSQGRGADTEAFF